A single sample is the source of the 2 T cell receptor beta chains below, sequenced in a study of identical twins. TCRdb re-called the 5' RACE reads through MiXCR, storing one row per CDR3 protein. The table has around 340,000 distinct CDR3 sequences, around 12% seen once. This same sample was also part of a study on yellow fever vaccine responses in identical twins.

Sequenced: CD8+ T cells sorted from blood. Receptors originate from a woman aged 18-30 years in good health.

This rearrangement joins TRBV11-2 to TRBJ1-1, with D unresolved. The V gene's germline CDR1 is SGHAT and CDR2 FQNNGV. The CDR3 extends over 13 amino acids. With 1 base removed from V and 5 bases from J, the gap between germline ends came to 8 bases. The DNA for the CDR3 is TGTGCCAGCAGCTTAGTCTGGCTGACTGAAGCTTTCTTT. It codes for CASSLVWLTEAFF.

This clonotype was detected a few times. At one of its ends the junction is not consistent with the germline gene, which may arise from a read error. The rearrangement links TRBV6-5 to TRBJ2-1, with 13 bases that match TRBD2. The CDR3 has 12 residues. Per germline, CDR1 MNHEY and CDR2 SVGAGI. CDR3 sequence: CASRPLAGGNVF. In DNA form, the CDR3 reads TGTGCCAGCAGACCACTAGCGGGAGGGAATGTCTTC.